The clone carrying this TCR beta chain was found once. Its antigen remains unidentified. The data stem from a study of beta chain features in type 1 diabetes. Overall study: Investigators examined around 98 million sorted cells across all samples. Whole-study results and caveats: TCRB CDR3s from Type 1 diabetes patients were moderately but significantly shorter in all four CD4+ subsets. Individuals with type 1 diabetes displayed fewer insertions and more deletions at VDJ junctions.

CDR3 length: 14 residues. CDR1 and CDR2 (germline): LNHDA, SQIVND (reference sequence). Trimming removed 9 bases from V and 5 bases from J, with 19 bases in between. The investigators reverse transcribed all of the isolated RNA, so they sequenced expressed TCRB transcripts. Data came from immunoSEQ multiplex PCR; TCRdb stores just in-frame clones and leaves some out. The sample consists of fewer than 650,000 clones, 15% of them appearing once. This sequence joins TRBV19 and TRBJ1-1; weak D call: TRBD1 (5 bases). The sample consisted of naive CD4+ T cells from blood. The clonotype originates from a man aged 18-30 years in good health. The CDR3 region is CASLKGLKGTEAFF. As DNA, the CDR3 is TGTGCCAGCCTTAAGGGTCTTAAGGGGACTGAAGCTTTCTTT.